The 28 T cell receptor beta chains in this list originate from one sample, sequenced in a study of beta chain features in type 1 diabetes. Study-wide points: All four CD4+ subsets of Type 1 diabetes patients contained TCRB CDR3s that were moderately but significantly shorter.

These receptors' targets are unknown. Sequencing targeted expressed TCRB transcripts, as all isolated RNA had been reverse transcribed. Only in-frame clones appear in the TCRdb table, and some are missing; sequencing was by immunoSEQ multiplex PCR. The sample has some 360,000 clones; roughly a tenth are singletons. The source material was central memory CD4+ T cells from blood. The receptors were sampled from a man aged 25-40 years with type 1 diabetes.

Only a few counts were recorded for this clone. The chain uses TRBV5-1 and TRBJ2-7, with D perhaps matching TRBD1 (5 bases). The germline V gene has CDR1 SGHRS and CDR2 YFSETQ. This CDR3 has 13 amino acids. Trimming pared 3 bases from V and 5 bases from J, leaving 12 bases between. CDR3: CASSSGWIDEQYF. CDR3 sequence (DNA): TGCGCCAGCAGCTCAGGGTGGATCGACGAGCAGTACTTC.

Only a few counts were recorded for this clone. In nucleotides, the CDR3 is TGTGCCAGCAGTGACCCACAAGATTCCTACGAGCAGTACTTC. Its translation is CASSDPQDSYEQYF. The chain employs TRBV2 and TRBJ2-7; D gene unclear. The germline gives CDR1 SNHLY, CDR2 FYNNEI. V was shortened by 3 bases and J by 1 base, with 10 bases between the two germline ends. The length of the CDR3 is 14 residues.

This clone was picked up a small number of times. The chain recombines TRBV7-2 with TRBJ2-7; possibly TRBD1 for D (5 bases). The V end lost 1 base, the J end lost 3 bases, and 13 bases lay between the germline ends. Germline V gene data show CDR1 as SGHTA and CDR2 as FQGNSA. The CDR3 consists of 15 residues. DNA for the CDR3: TGTGCCAGCAGCTTAGAGGCAGGGATAGGCTACGAGCAGTACTTC. Protein sequence: CASSLEAGIGYEQYF.

The rearrangement links TRBV5-1 to TRBJ2-7; D tentatively reads TRBD1 or TRBD2 (5 bases each). Trimming pared 4 bases from V and 1 base from J, leaving 15 bases between. This CDR3 contains 15 residues. Germline CDR1 SGHRS, CDR2 YFSETQ. The CDR3 reads CASSPTGTASYEQYF. In nucleotides, the CDR3 is TGCGCCAGCAGCCCAACCGGGACGGCATCCTACGAGCAGTACTTC.

Comments on this clone: The sample carries other DNA sequences with the same CDR3. V is TRBV27 and J is TRBJ2-7; 8 bases are a match to TRBD1. The CDR3 sequence is 14 residues long. The germline V gene encodes CDR1 MNHEY and CDR2 SMNVEV (reference sequence). With V trimmed by 2 bases and J by 4 bases, 4 bases remained unmatched. The CDR3 bases are TGTGCCAGCAGTTTACGCGACAGGGGATACGAGCAGTACTTC. It codes for CASSLRDRGYEQYF.

This clone has more than one count but fewer than ten. The genes are TRBV5-1 and TRBJ2-3, with D perhaps given as TRBD1 or TRBD2 (5 bases each). Trimming pared 4 bases from V and 0 bases from J, leaving 12 bases between. Germline CDR1 is SGHRS and CDR2 is YFSETQ. The CDR3 length is 15 residues. Written as DNA, the CDR3 is TGCGCCAGCAGCGTAACGGGGCCTAGCACAGATACGCAGTATTTT. Protein: CASSVTGPSTDTQYF.

The J gene is TRBJ2-7, the V gene TRBV2; D unclear. Trimming removed 2 bases from V and 3 bases from J, with 17 bases in between. CDR3 length: 16 amino acids. Germline-derived CDR1 and CDR2 are SNHLY and FYNNEI. The DNA for the CDR3 is TGTGCCAGCAGTGAACGGGCGGCCCGGTCCCTCTACGAGCAGTACTTC. It encodes CASSERAARSLYEQYF.

The chain is built from TRBV6-5 and TRBJ1-1; D unclear. The CDR3 has 14 residues. Trimming took off 2 bases at V and 4 bases at J, with 11 bases between the two ends. In germline, CDR1 is MNHEY, CDR2 SVGAGI. The DNA for the CDR3 is TGTGCCAGCAGTTACAGTAAGGCGACCACTGAAGCTTTCTTT. Amino acid sequence: CASSYSKATTEAFF.

The chain is built from TRBV28 and TRBJ1-2; TRBD1 might be the D (5 bases). CDR3 length: 13 amino acids. Germline CDR1 is MDHEN and CDR2 is SYDVKM. The ends were cut back, 8 bases at V and 1 base at J, with 11 bases in the middle. CDR3 protein: CASVSGLNYGYTF. CDR3 nucleotides: TGTGCCAGCGTGTCAGGGCTTAACTATGGCTACACCTTC.

This clone was detected many times. J is TRBJ2-7 and V is TRBV21-1; TRBD1 is the table's D call and was not checked against the DNA. TRBV21-1 is listed as a pseudogene. This CDR3 contains 15 residues. The CDR3 DNA follows: TGTGCCAGCAGCTCCCAAATACAGGGGCCCTACGAGCAGTACTTC. The encoded protein is CASSSQIQGPYEQYF.

V gene TRBV11-2 combines with J gene TRBJ2-7; the D gene is possibly TRBD1 (5 bases). Looked up from germline, CDR1 is SGHAT and CDR2 is FQNNGV. The CDR3 spans 14 residues. V dropped 4 bases and J dropped 0 bases, with 10 bases sitting between them. CDR3 protein: CASSSQVLSYEQYF. The CDR3 DNA follows: TGTGCCAGCAGCTCACAGGTTCTCTCCTACGAGCAGTACTTC.

This clone was seen many times. The chain is built from TRBV5-8 and TRBJ2-1, with TRBD2 as a possible D gene (5 bases). The CDR3 has 15 amino acids. Trimming shortened V by 1 base and J by 0 bases, and 8 bases separated the two germline ends. The germline CDR1 and CDR2 sequences are SGHTS and YDEGEE. In DNA form, the CDR3 reads TGTGCCAGCAGCTTGACTGGGAGCTCCTACAATGAGCAGTTCTTC. Translated: CASSLTGSSYNEQFF. The full variable domain, its missing parts supplied by reference TRBV5-8 and TRBJ2-1, is EAGVTQSPTHLIKTRGQQATLRCSPISGHTSVYWYQQALGLGLQFLLWYDEGEERNRGNFPPRFSGRQFPNYSSELNVNALELEDSALYLCASSLTGSSYNEQFFGPGTRLTVL.

The genes are TRBV27 and TRBJ1-2; maybe TRBD1 (5 bases). The CDR3 contains 14 residues. Germline V CDR1 and CDR2: MNHEY, SMNVEV (reference sequence). Trimming cost V 6 bases and J 2 bases, with 13 bases left between them. CDR3 sequence reads: CASSPTRDNYGYTF. CDR3 sequence (DNA): TGTGCCAGCAGCCCCACCAGGGACAACTATGGCTACACCTTC.

This clone was found a few times. The gene calls are TRBV11-1 and TRBJ2-7; perhaps TRBD1 as D (5 bases). CDR3 length: 13 amino acids. Germline assignment: CDR1 SGHAT and CDR2 FQDESV (reference sequence). The ends were cut back, 5 bases at V and 3 bases at J, with 11 bases in the middle. CDR3: CASSPDTFYEQYF. CDR3 coding DNA: TGTGCCAGCAGCCCGGACACGTTCTACGAGCAGTACTTC.

The chain combines TRBV6-5 with TRBJ2-6; no reliable D call. Germline V gene sequence: CDR1 MNHEY, CDR2 SVGAGI. V was pared by 4 bases and J by 0 bases, with 7 bases between. CDR3 length equals 15 residues. Here the CDR3 DNA reads TGTGCCAGCAGTTCCCCCCGCTCTGGGGCCAACGTCCTGACTTTC. It is translated as CASSSPRSGANVLTF.

V and J are TRBV5-4 and TRBJ2-7; D is unclear. Per germline, CDR1 SGHNT and CDR2 YYREEE (reference sequence). The CDR3 is 13 amino acids. V lost 4 bases and J lost 3, with 11 bases in between. The CDR3 sequence: CASSLDINYEQYF. The CDR3 DNA sequence: TGTGCCAGCAGCCTGGATATAAACTACGAGCAGTACTTC. Supplemented by reference TRBV5-4 and TRBJ2-7, the full variable domain reads ETGVTQSPTHLIKTRGQQVTLRCSSQSGHNTVSWYQQALGQGPQFIFQYYREEENGRGNFPPRFSGLQFPNYSSELNVNALELDDSALYLCASSLDINYEQYFGPGTRLTVT.

CDR3 sequence: CASSPEDRGGYGYTF. CDR3 bases: TGTGCCAGCTCACCCGAGGACCGGGGTGGCTATGGCTACACCTTC. The chain has TRBV18 and TRBJ1-2; D ambiguous. The CDR3 extends over 15 amino acids. V was shortened by 3 bases and J by 4 bases, with 15 bases between the two germline ends. Germline V lookup: CDR1 KGHSH, CDR2 LQKENI.

In its sample, this clone was seen a few times. This chain joins TRBV14 and TRBJ1-6; D remains ambiguous. The CDR3 is 15 residues long. V was cut by 3 bases and J by 1 base, with 7 bases left in between. Germline V gene sequence: CDR1 SGHDN, CDR2 FVKESK. CDR3 residues: CASSQQRSYNSPLHF. CDR3 in DNA: TGTGCCAGCAGCCAGCAGCGGTCCTATAATTCACCCCTCCACTTT. Using reference TRBV14 and TRBJ1-6 for the parts outside the CDR3, the full variable domain is EAGVTQFPSHSVIEKGQTVTLRCDPISGHDNLYWYRRVMGKEIKFLLHFVKESKQDESGMPNNRFLAERTGGTYSTLKVQPAELEDSGVYFCASSQQRSYNSPLHFGNGTRLTVT.

There are many counts of this clone. This chain connects TRBV27 to TRBJ2-7, with D possibly being TRBD1 or TRBD2 (7 bases each). With 3 bases removed from V and 11 bases from J, the gap between germline ends came to 20 bases. The CDR3 totals 14 residues. Germline V gene data show CDR1 as MNHEY and CDR2 as SMNVEV (reference sequence). CDR3 nucleotides: TGTGCCAGCAGTTTTATGGCAGGGGGACGGGGGGAGTACTTC. As protein: CASSFMAGGRGEYF.

This clone was counted between two and nine times. This sequence joins TRBV6-6 and TRBJ1-1, with D unresolved. The CDR3 is made up of 12 amino acids. The V end lost 5 bases, the J end lost 6 bases, and 10 bases lay between the germline ends. Germline CDR1 is MNHNY and CDR2 is SVGAGI (reference sequence). CDR3 nucleotide sequence: TGTGCCAGCAGTGACTTCACACCTGAAGCTTTCTTT. Protein product: CASSDFTPEAFF.

This clone came up a few times. This CDR3 is CASSSGHSNTEAFF. The CDR3, as DNA: TGTGCCAGCAGCTCGGGACACTCGAACACTGAAGCTTTCTTT. V and J are TRBV7-2 and TRBJ1-1, with D perhaps matching TRBD1 (6 bases). Trimming stripped 4 bases from V and 1 base from J, with 10 bases between. This CDR3 comprises 14 residues. CDR1 and CDR2 (germline): SGHTA, FQGNSA.

This chain connects TRBV7-9 to TRBJ2-2; 14 bases align to TRBD2. Per germline, CDR1 SEHNR and CDR2 FQNEAQ (reference sequence). The CDR3 contains 16 residues. The junction had 9 bases not matched to a gene; V was cut back by 5 bases and J by 10 bases. This chain's CDR3 is CASSKGTSGSDVELFF. The CDR3 DNA sequence: TGTGCCAGCAGCAAAGGGACTAGCGGGAGCGACGTGGAGCTGTTTTTT.

This clone was detected ten times or more. The J gene is TRBJ2-5, the V gene TRBV7-2; D possibly corresponds to TRBD1 (5 bases). Trimming took 4 bases from V and 2 from J, leaving 11 bases between them. Looked up from germline, CDR1 is SGHTA and CDR2 is FQGNSA. This CDR3 has 14 amino acids. In DNA, the CDR3 is TGTGCCAGCAGCTCCAGGGTTCGTCAAGAGACCCAGTACTTC. This codes for CASSSRVRQETQYF.

This clone was seen repeatedly, ten times or more. This CDR3 is also generated by other DNA sequences in the sample. V usage is TRBV19 and J usage is TRBJ1-1; 7 bases align to TRBD1. The CDR3 totals 14 residues. With V trimmed by 6 bases and J by 6 bases, 10 bases remained unmatched. Per the germline V gene, CDR1 is LNHDA and CDR2 is SQIVND (reference sequence). Here the CDR3 reads CASSRQGGLAEAFF. In nucleotides, the CDR3 is TGTGCCAGTAGCCGCCAAGGGGGCCTCGCTGAAGCTTTCTTT.

This rearrangement joins TRBV9 to TRBJ2-2, with a possible D match to TRBD1 (6 bases). The V gene lost 8 bases and the J gene lost 4 bases, with 18 bases spanning the gap. CDR3 length equals 15 residues. The germline V gene encodes CDR1 SGDLS and CDR2 YYNGEE. CDR3 nucleotides: TGTGCCAGTCGTAGAGGGGGAGAGGGCACCGGGGAGCTGTTTTTT. This gives the protein CASRRGGEGTGELFF.

This chain joins TRBV18 and TRBJ1-2; weak D call: TRBD1 (5 bases). The germline gives CDR1 KGHSH, CDR2 LQKENI. Deletions cut 4 bases from V and 7 bases from J, with 16 bases between. This CDR3 contains 14 residues. The DNA of the CDR3 is TGTGCCAGCTCACAGGGGATGGCAGACTTTGGCTACACCTTC. Amino acid sequence: CASSQGMADFGYTF.

CDR3 sequence: CASSRGQSSGNTIYF. The DNA of the CDR3 is TGTGCCAGCAGTAGGGGACAAAGCTCTGGAAACACCATATATTTT. This sequence joins TRBV7-2 and TRBJ1-3; TRBD1 is a possible D gene (6 bases). Trimming cost V 6 bases and J 0 bases, with 12 bases left between them. Germline CDR1 SGHTA, CDR2 FQGNSA. CDR3 length equals 15 residues.

This clone showed up many times. The chain combines TRBV13 with TRBJ1-1; D remains unclear. The germline V gene has CDR1 PRHDT and CDR2 FYEKMQ (reference sequence). V was clipped by 5 bases and J by 10 bases, with 11 bases between them. The CDR3 has 11 residues. The CDR3 bases are TGTGCCAGCAGCCTCAGAGGAGGAGCTTTCTTT. It yields the protein CASSLRGGAFF.